The 4 T cell receptor beta chains below all came from one sample that was sequenced in a study of PD-1 blockade in classical Hodgkin lymphoma. Sample time point: cycle 4 day 1 (C4D1), after five to seven weeks of nivolumab. Relapse was seen in all patients after autologous stem cell transplantation, and brentuximab vedotin exposure was variable. Profiling relied on immunoSEQ multiplex PCR, and the TCRdb table lists in-frame clones only, not all of them. The sample has 25,000 to 40,000 clones, roughly 76% seen once. The sample in question was peripheral blood mononuclear cells (PBMCs), obtained before the fourth cycle of nivolumab. These TCRs come from a human donor with classical Hodgkin lymphoma.

The chain combines TRBV30 with TRBJ1-5; the match to TRBD1 covers 7 bases. The CDR3 covers 15 residues. Trimming took 0 bases from V and 1 from J; bases not matched to a gene: 3. Germline-derived CDR1 and CDR2 are GTSNPN and SVGIG (reference sequence). This CDR3 is CAWSVGDRSNQPQHF. In DNA form, the CDR3 reads TGTGCCTGGAGTGTAGGGGACAGAAGCAATCAGCCCCAGCATTTT.

The rearrangement joins TRBV27 to TRBJ2-7; D is unresolved. Per the germline V gene, CDR1 is MNHEY and CDR2 is SMNVEV (reference sequence). The CDR3 has 12 residues. Trimming stripped 0 bases from V and 6 bases from J, with 6 bases between. The CDR3 spells CASSLSRGEQYF. DNA for the CDR3: TGTGCCAGCAGTTTATCCAGAGGCGAGCAGTACTTC.

The chain has TRBV20-1 and TRBJ1-2; 7 positions match TRBD1. CDR3 length equals 11 residues. Germline V gene lookup returns CDR1 DFQATT and CDR2 SNEGSKA (reference sequence). The CDR3, as DNA: TGCCGGACAGGTACTTCCCGGGGCTACACCTTC. Its protein is CRTGTSRGYTF.

The chain couples TRBV10-3 to TRBJ1-1, with 9 bases fitting TRBD1. The V segment lost 3 bases and the J segment 5 bases; nucleotides outside the gene matches: 4. CDR1 is ENHRY, CDR2 SYGVKD, per germline. The CDR3 is 14 amino acids. This CDR3 reads CAISDRDRATEAFF. CDR3 in DNA: TGTGCCATCAGTGACCGGGACAGGGCTACTGAAGCTTTCTTT.